These 30 T cell receptor beta chains came from one sample sequenced in a study of blood T cell repertoires in COVID-19. The repertoire was sequenced with immunoSEQ multiplex PCR; TCRdb's copy has only in-frame clones and lacks some. The top ten hold roughly 11% of the sample, which has approximately 150,000 clones, 80% to 85% seen once. The sequencing sample was made of peripheral blood. Source of these receptors: a man aged 65 to 85 with active or convalescent COVID-19.

This rearrangement joins TRBV5-5 to TRBJ2-5; 12 bases are a match to TRBD2. Losses at the gene ends were 4 bases for V and 6 bases for J; bases not matched to a gene: 7. This CDR3 region has 15 residues. Germline CDR1 reads SGHKS; CDR2 reads YYEKEE (reference sequence). The CDR3 coding sequence is TGTGCCAGCAGCACCACTAGCGGGGGGATGCAGACCCAGTACTTC. The encoded protein is CASSTTSGGMQTQYF.

The rearrangement joins TRBV18 to TRBJ1-5, with 9 nucleotides matching TRBD1. Germline lookup yields CDR1 KGHSH and CDR2 LQKENI. The CDR3 has 14 amino acids. The V gene end was trimmed by 3 bases and the J gene end by 10 bases; junction bases not matched to a gene: 7. CDR3 nucleotides: TGTGCCAGCTCACCGGGGACAGGGCAGCTCCCCCAGCATTTT. Translated: CASSPGTGQLPQHF.

V gene TRBV7-6 combines with J gene TRBJ2-7, with unresolved D. The CDR3 runs to 12 residues. V shed 4 bases and J shed 6 bases, with 10 bases lying between them. The V gene's germline CDR1 is SGHVS and CDR2 FNYEAQ. For the CDR3, the DNA is TGTGCCAGCAGCTATTCTAGATCCGAGCAGTACTTC. As protein: CASSYSRSEQYF. The variable domain in full, completed from reference TRBV7-6 and TRBJ2-7, reads GAGVSQSPRYKVTKRGQDVALRCDPISGHVSLYWYRQALGQGPEFLTYFNYEAQQDKSGLPNDRFSAERPEGSISTLTIQRTEQRDSAMYRCASSYSRSEQYFGPGTRLTVT.

The genes are TRBV6-4 and TRBJ2-1; the match to TRBD1 covers 7 bases. Germline V gene lookup returns CDR1 MRHNA and CDR2 SNTAGT. V gave up 0 bases and J gave up 0 bases; unmatched junction bases: 2. The CDR3 runs to 16 residues. CDR3: CASSDSGTDSYNEQFF. In DNA form, the CDR3 reads TGTGCCAGCAGTGACTCAGGGACAGACTCCTACAATGAGCAGTTCTTC.

The chain is built from TRBV2 and TRBJ1-5, with 10 bases that match TRBD1. This CDR3 contains 15 residues. V trimming: 1 base; J trimming: 5 bases; junction bases outside the gene matches: 2. Per germline, CDR1 SNHLY and CDR2 FYNNEI. The CDR3 region is CASSEGTGGYQPQHF. The CDR3 DNA follows: TGTGCCAGCAGTGAAGGGACAGGGGGATATCAGCCCCAGCATTTT.

The chain carries TRBV11-2 and TRBJ2-7, with unresolved D. V was pared by 1 base and J by 6 bases, with 4 bases between. Germline-derived CDR1 and CDR2 are SGHAT and FQNNGV. There are 11 residues in the CDR3. The CDR3 region has the DNA TGTGCCAGCAGCTTAGCGGGCGAGCAGTACTTC. It is translated as CASSLAGEQYF.

This clone was detected a few times. This chain joins TRBV7-8 and TRBJ1-5, with 7 bases that match TRBD1. This CDR3 has 18 residues. After removal of 5 bases from V and 2 bases from J, the junction contained 15 bases not matched to a gene. CDR1 is SGHVS and CDR2 is FQNEAQ in the germline V gene. Here the CDR3 reads CASSRQWGRGDRNQPQHF. The CDR3 DNA reads TGTGCCAGCAGCCGCCAATGGGGCAGGGGGGATCGCAATCAGCCCCAGCATTTT. Filled out from reference TRBV7-8 and TRBJ1-5, the complete variable domain reads GAGVSQSPRYKVAKRGQDVALRCDPISGHVSLFWYQQALGQGPEFLTYFQNEAQLDKSGLPSDRFFAERPEGSVSTLKIQRTQQEDSAVYLCASSRQWGRGDRNQPQHFGDGTRLSIL.

This clone was seen a few times. Additional DNA sequences in this sample encode the identical CDR3. V is TRBV30 and J is TRBJ1-1, with TRBD1 matching over 8 bases. Germline CDR1 is GTSNPN and CDR2 is SVGIG (reference sequence). This CDR3 contains 14 residues. V lost 4 bases and J lost 0; bases outside the gene matches: 4. The CDR3 spells CAWNGGQVNTEAFF. In DNA, the CDR3 is TGTGCCTGGAACGGGGGACAGGTGAACACTGAAGCTTTCTTT.

This chain joins TRBV7-2 and TRBJ2-3; TRBD2 aligns across 8 bases. Germline V CDR1 and CDR2: SGHTA, FQGNSA. The ends lost 8 bases at V and 6 bases at J; junction bases unmatched: 10. The length of the CDR3 is 14 residues. CDR3 sequence reads: CASLTGGSSDTQYF. Here the CDR3 DNA reads TGTGCCAGCTTAACGGGGGGGTCGTCGGATACGCAGTATTTT.

The V and J genes are TRBV5-1 and TRBJ2-2, with a weak D call TRBD1 (5 bases). The V end lost 2 bases, the J end lost 5 bases, and 10 bases lay between the germline ends. This CDR3 comprises 14 residues. Germline V gene data show CDR1 as SGHRS and CDR2 as YFSETQ. The CDR3 here is CASSLVSGTGELFF. The CDR3 nucleotides read TGCGCCAGCAGCTTAGTATCAGGGACCGGGGAGCTGTTTTTT.

V is TRBV5-5 and J is TRBJ1-1, with TRBD1 identical over 7 bases. The CDR3 consists of 13 residues. Germline V gene lookup returns CDR1 SGHKS and CDR2 YYEKEE (reference sequence). V lost 2 bases to trimming and J lost 6 bases; unmatched junction nucleotides: 4. CDR3 protein: CASSFRQGAEAFF. CDR3 nucleotide sequence: TGTGCCAGCAGCTTTAGACAGGGTGCTGAAGCTTTCTTT.

CDR3 amino acids: CASSLPGQQDTQYF. The DNA of the CDR3 is TGTGCCAGCAGCCTACCGGGACAGCAAGATACGCAGTATTTT. This chain connects TRBV7-3 to TRBJ2-3, with 7 positions matching TRBD1. Germline V lookup: CDR1 SGHTA, CDR2 FQGTGA. There are 14 residues in the CDR3. Trimming removed 5 bases from V and 5 bases from J; junction bases left unmatched: 7.

The chain has TRBV6-6 and TRBJ2-2; D possibly corresponds to TRBD1 (6 bases). The V and J ends lost 5 bases and 6 bases respectively, with 10 bases between them. The CDR3 totals 13 residues. The germline CDR1 and CDR2 sequences are MNHNY and SVGAGI (reference sequence). The CDR3 is CASSTGIPGELFF. The CDR3 DNA reads TGTGCCAGCAGTACAGGGATCCCCGGGGAGCTGTTTTTT.

The chain joins TRBV19 to TRBJ1-5; D is possibly TRBD1 (6 bases). The V end lost 4 bases, the J end lost 7 bases, and 23 bases lay between the germline ends. The CDR3 length is 17 residues. CDR1 and CDR2 (germline): LNHDA, SQIVND (reference sequence). The DNA of the CDR3 is TGTGCCAGTAGTACACCGACCTCCACAGGGCTGGGGCAGCCCCAGCATTTT. This translates into CASSTPTSTGLGQPQHF.

This chain connects TRBV7-2 to TRBJ1-4; D gene uncertain. This CDR3 is 12 amino acids long. V was pared by 0 bases and J by 12 bases, with 8 bases between. From germline, CDR1 is SGHTA and CDR2 FQGNSA. The CDR3 DNA sequence: TGTGCCAGCAGCTTAGCCGGGAGGGAACTGTTTTTT. Its translation is CASSLAGRELFF.

The chain recombines TRBV7-3 with TRBJ2-2; perhaps TRBD1 as D (6 bases). CDR3 size: 15 residues. Germline V gene sequence: CDR1 SGHTA, CDR2 FQGTGA. V was clipped by 5 bases and J by 2 bases, with 12 bases between them. For the CDR3, the DNA is TGTGCCAGCAGCCTCCGGGACATAAACACCGGGGAGCTGTTTTTT. Translated, it gives CASSLRDINTGELFF. Full variable domain (rest looked up from reference TRBV7-3 and TRBJ2-2): GAGVSQTPSNKVTEKGKYVELRCDPISGHTALYWYRQSLGQGPEFLIYFQGTGAADDSGLPNDRFFAVRPEGSVSTLKIQRTERGDSAVYLCASSLRDINTGELFFGEGSRLTVL.

The chain is built from TRBV15 and TRBJ2-5; D is undetermined. The CDR3 sequence is 12 residues long. CDR1 and CDR2 (germline): LNHNV, YYDKDF (reference sequence). With 1 base removed from V and 3 bases from J, the gap between germline ends came to 3 bases. This CDR3 reads CATSRAEETQYF. CDR3 sequence (DNA): TGTGCCACCAGCAGAGCAGAAGAGACCCAGTACTTC.

The V call is TRBV5-1, the J call TRBJ1-2; D is perhaps TRBD1 (5 bases). Trimming removed 0 bases at V and 5 bases at J, with 11 bases between. The CDR3 spans 14 residues. Germline CDR1 and CDR2: SGHRS and YFSETQ. CDR3 loop: CASSLEPGLYGYTF. CDR3 coding DNA: TGCGCCAGCAGCTTGGAGCCAGGGCTATATGGCTACACCTTC.

This clone was seen a single time. V gene TRBV5-1 combines with J gene TRBJ1-4, with TRBD1 identical over 9 bases. The CDR3 totals 14 residues. Germline V gene sequence: CDR1 SGHRS, CDR2 YFSETQ. Losses at the gene ends were 3 bases for V and 7 bases for J; bases not matched to a gene: 4. Written as DNA, the CDR3 is TGCGCCAGCAGCTCGGGACAGGGCGGTGAAAAACTGTTTTTT. This gives the protein CASSSGQGGEKLFF.

V usage is TRBV29-1 and J usage is TRBJ2-2; TRBD1 matches 9 bases. Germline values: CDR1 SQVTM, CDR2 ANQGSEA. V trimming: 7 bases; J trimming: 4 bases; junction bases outside the gene matches: 10. CDR3 length: 15 residues. CDR3 residues: CSAPLGQGVTGELFF. Written as DNA, the CDR3 is TGCAGCGCGCCCCTGGGACAGGGCGTCACCGGGGAGCTGTTTTTT.

This chain links TRBV2 with TRBJ2-1, with a possible D match to TRBD2 (6 bases). From germline, CDR1 is SNHLY and CDR2 FYNNEI. The CDR3 has 17 amino acids. V was shortened by 7 bases and J by 1 base, with 20 bases between the two germline ends. CDR3 in amino acids: CASIQRFSGLSYNEQFF. As DNA, the CDR3 is TGTGCCAGCATCCAACGGTTCAGCGGGCTGTCCTACAATGAGCAGTTCTTC.

The J gene is TRBJ2-3, the V gene TRBV2; 10 bases are a match to TRBD2. Germline assignment: CDR1 SNHLY and CDR2 FYNNEI. CDR3 size: 18 residues. V lost 0 bases, J lost 5 bases, and 11 bases stayed unmatched. The DNA for the CDR3 is TGTGCCAGCAGTGAAGCGCTAGGGCTAGCGGGAGCGGAAGATACGCAGTATTTT. Its protein is CASSEALGLAGAEDTQYF.

This chain uses TRBV4-3 with TRBJ2-3; the D is unclear. The CDR3 covers 16 residues. The germline CDR1 and CDR2 sequences are LGHNA and YSLEER. The ends were cut back, 0 bases at V and 2 bases at J, with 12 bases in the middle. CDR3 sequence reads: CASSQESPTNTDTQYF. The CDR3 coding sequence is TGCGCCAGCAGCCAAGAGTCCCCGACAAACACAGATACGCAGTATTTT.

CDR3 nucleotides: TGTGCCAGCAGTGGGGGGAGTACCCACGAGCAGTACTTC. Translated, it gives CASSGGSTHEQYF. The chain carries TRBV12-3 or TRBV12-4 and TRBJ2-7, with D possibly matching TRBD2 (6 bases). The CDR3 runs to 13 residues. Deletions cut 5 bases from V and 5 bases from J, with 13 bases between.

The chain combines TRBV28 with TRBJ2-1, with 7 positions matching TRBD2. This CDR3 region has 14 residues. Germline loops: CDR1 MDHEN, CDR2 SYDVKM. V shed 5 bases, J shed 7 bases, and the junction held 8 bases outside the gene matches. The CDR3 region is CASSPTTSWNEQFF. CDR3 bases: TGTGCCAGCAGTCCAACGACTAGCTGGAATGAGCAGTTCTTC.

In nucleotides, the CDR3 is TGCAGCGCCTTACAGGGTGACTATGGCTACACCTTC. Translating gives CSALQGDYGYTF. This sequence joins TRBV29-1 and TRBJ1-2, with a weak D call TRBD1 (6 bases). The CDR3 loop spans 12 amino acids. In germline, CDR1 is SQVTM, CDR2 ANQGSEA. V lost 7 bases to trimming and J lost 3 bases, with 12 bases between them.

In this sample, this clone turned up many times. The chain joins TRBV28 to TRBJ1-1, with 9 nucleotides matching TRBD1. Germline V gene lookup returns CDR1 MDHEN and CDR2 SYDVKM. Trimming cost V 4 bases and J 1 base; bases outside gene matches: 7. The CDR3 is 16 residues long. CDR3 bases: TGTGCCAGCAGTTCGGGACAGGGATGGAGGAACACTGAAGCTTTCTTT. It codes for CASSSGQGWRNTEAFF.

The chain links TRBV9 to TRBJ2-1; 7 bases align to TRBD2. Germline CDR1 is SGDLS and CDR2 is YYNGEE. Unmatched junction bases numbered 8, after V lost 0 bases and J lost 5 bases. The CDR3 extends over 16 amino acids. The CDR3 DNA sequence: TGTGCCAGCAGCGTAGGGGCTAGCGGTGGACACAATGAGCAGTTCTTC. Translated: CASSVGASGGHNEQFF. The whole variable domain, filled in from reference TRBV9 and TRBJ2-1, reads DSGVTQTPKHLITATGQRVTLRCSPRSGDLSVYWYQQSLDQGLQFLIQYYNGEERAKGNILERFSAQQFPDLHSELNLSSLELGDSALYFCASSVGASGGHNEQFFGPGTRLTVL.

The V gene is TRBV6-5, the J gene TRBJ2-7, with 7 bases aligning to TRBD1. Germline lookup yields CDR1 MNHEY and CDR2 SVGAGI. V trimming: 2 bases; J trimming: 5 bases; junction bases outside the gene matches: 6. This CDR3 spans 14 amino acids. CDR3: CASSYGQARDEQYF. Written as DNA, the CDR3 is TGTGCCAGCAGTTACGGACAGGCTCGGGACGAGCAGTACTTC.

This clone was seen a few times. This chain connects TRBV3-1 (or the pseudogene TRBV3-2) to TRBJ2-1, with D perhaps matching TRBD2 (6 bases). Germline V gene sequence: CDR1 LGHDT, CDR2 YNNKEL (reference sequence). Between the trimmed V and J ends, which lost 4 bases and 5 bases, there was a span of 18 bases. This CDR3 has 16 residues. CDR3 coding DNA: TGTGCCAGCAGCCGAAGGAGGCGGGGAGTCAACAATGAGCAGTTCTTC. This codes for CASSRRRRGVNNEQFF.